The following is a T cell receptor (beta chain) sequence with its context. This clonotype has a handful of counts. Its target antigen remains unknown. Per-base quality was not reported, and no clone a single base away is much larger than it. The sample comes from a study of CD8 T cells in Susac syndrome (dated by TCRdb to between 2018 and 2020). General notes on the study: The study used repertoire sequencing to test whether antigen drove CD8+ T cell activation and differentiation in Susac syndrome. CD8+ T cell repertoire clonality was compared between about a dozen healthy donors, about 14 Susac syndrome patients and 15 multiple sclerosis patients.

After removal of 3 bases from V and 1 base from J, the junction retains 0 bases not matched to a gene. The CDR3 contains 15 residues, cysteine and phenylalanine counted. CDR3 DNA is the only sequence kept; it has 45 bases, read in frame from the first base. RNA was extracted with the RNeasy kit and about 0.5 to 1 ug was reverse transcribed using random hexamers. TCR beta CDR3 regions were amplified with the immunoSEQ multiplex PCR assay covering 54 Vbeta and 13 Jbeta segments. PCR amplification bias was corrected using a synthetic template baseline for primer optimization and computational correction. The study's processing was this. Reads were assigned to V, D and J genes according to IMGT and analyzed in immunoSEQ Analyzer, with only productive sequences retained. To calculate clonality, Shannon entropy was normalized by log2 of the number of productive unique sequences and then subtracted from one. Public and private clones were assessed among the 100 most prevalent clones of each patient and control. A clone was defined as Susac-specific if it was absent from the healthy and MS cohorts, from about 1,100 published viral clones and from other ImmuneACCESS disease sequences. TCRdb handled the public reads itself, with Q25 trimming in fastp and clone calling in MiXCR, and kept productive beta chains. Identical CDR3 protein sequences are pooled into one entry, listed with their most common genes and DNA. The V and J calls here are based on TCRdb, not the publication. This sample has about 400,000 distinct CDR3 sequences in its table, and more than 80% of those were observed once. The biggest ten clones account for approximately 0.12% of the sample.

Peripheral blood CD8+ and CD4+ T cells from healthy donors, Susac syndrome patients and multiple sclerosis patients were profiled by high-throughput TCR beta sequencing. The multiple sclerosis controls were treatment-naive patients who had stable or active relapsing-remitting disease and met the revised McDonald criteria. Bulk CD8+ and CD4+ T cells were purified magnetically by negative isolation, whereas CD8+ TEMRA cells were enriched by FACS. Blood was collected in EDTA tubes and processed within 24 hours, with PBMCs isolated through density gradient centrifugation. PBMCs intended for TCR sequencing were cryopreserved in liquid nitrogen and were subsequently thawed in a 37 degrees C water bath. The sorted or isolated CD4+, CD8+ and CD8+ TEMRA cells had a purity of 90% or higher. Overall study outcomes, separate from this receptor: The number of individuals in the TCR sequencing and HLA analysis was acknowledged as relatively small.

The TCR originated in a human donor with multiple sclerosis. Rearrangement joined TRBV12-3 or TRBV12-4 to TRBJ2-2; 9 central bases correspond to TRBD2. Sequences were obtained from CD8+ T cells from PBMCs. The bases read TGTGCCAGCAGTTTGACTAGCGGGAACACCGGGGAGCTGTTTTTT. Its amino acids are CASSLTSGNTGELFF.